This TCR beta chain came from a study of cytomegalovirus exposure and HLA in healthy donors. Germline V lookup: CDR1 SGHTA, CDR2 FQGNSA. CDR3 length: 13 residues. The J segment lost 5 bases and the V segment lost 5 bases, leaving 3 bases of the junction unmatched. Primers included in the PCR were 60 Vbeta and 13 Jbeta primers. Sequencing was performed with immunoSEQ multiplex PCR; in TCRdb, only in-frame clones are kept and a portion is missing. The sample lists approximately 190,000 clones, roughly 82% occurring once. The source material was PBMCs. The V gene is TRBV7-2, the J gene TRBJ1-2; TRBD1 aligns across 9 bases. The sequence was collected from a woman between 50 and 59 years old in good health and CMV-seropositive. In DNA, the CDR3 is TGTGCCAGCAGCCGCGGGACAGGGTATGGCTACACCTTC. Its protein is CASSRGTGYGYTF.